The present T cell receptor beta chain was sequenced within a study of a mutant IDH1 vaccine in newly diagnosed glioma (dated by TCRdb to about 2021). In terms of the full investigation: Vaccination began 4-6 weeks after radiotherapy alone, or alongside temozolomide cycles in the chemotherapy-containing groups. The roughly 32 treated patients were approximately 62% male and 37.5% female, with a mean age of roughly 40 years. Before enrollment, patients had received standard therapy of radiotherapy alone, temozolomide alone, or radiochemotherapy with temozolomide; most received the combination. The week-35 safety follow-up was designated visit V12, and the week-47 end of study was designated visit V13. Peripheral blood was drawn at six visits: V03 (baseline), V05, V07, V10, V12 and V13. Longitudinal TCRB deep sequencing was performed for about two dozen treated patients wherever samples were available for exploratory analyses.

The sample's time point label, decoded: week 47, end of study. Every vaccine dose consisted of 300 ug of a 20-mer mutant IDH1 peptide in Montanide, administered subcutaneously together with topical imiquimod. Across visits V03 through V10, patients got a total of eight vaccinations, given in weeks 1, 3, 5, 7, 11, 15, 19 and 23. Newly diagnosed WHO grade 3 or 4 IDH1-mutant astrocytomas showing loss of nuclear ATRX were present in the donors. The samples were drawn from NOA16, a multicentre, single-arm, open-label phase I trial in Germany that tested a mutant IDH1 peptide vaccine in humans for the first time. Genomic DNA for TCRB sequencing was extracted from EDTA blood using the DNeasy Blood and Tissue Kit. Libraries were constructed by the immunoSEQ multiplex PCR assay. Rearranged TCR beta chain sequences were amplified with the hsTCRB Kit following the manufacturer's protocol. Sequencing of TCRB libraries was carried out on an Illumina MiSeq. The authors processed their data as follows. The proprietary platform of the kit vendor was used for demultiplexing, trimming and gene mapping. What TCRdb holds here is the immuneACCESS table cut down to in-frame rearrangements. Part of the clones is not present; checked against another copy, under half of the missing clones reflect an unresolved V gene, and the others are unexplained. V and J calls and clone size come straight from that table; D and trimming were deduced from the DNA. This sample comprises 50,000 to 65,000 clones, approximately 65% of them detected only once. In total, the top ten clones hold 4.5% to 5.5% of the sample.

The V and J ends are trimmed by 4 bases and 3 bases, leaving 10 bases between them. From the cysteine up to the phenylalanine, the CDR3 has a length of 12 residues. Solely the CDR3 DNA is kept, with 36 bases framed from the first base. CDR1 SQVTM and CDR2 ANQGSEA are derived from the germline V gene. The study at large found these results: Pseudoprogression appeared unrelated to alterations in the top peripheral T cell clonotypes detected by TCRB sequencing. Across multiple MHC alleles, vaccine-induced immune responses were seen in around 93% of patients. The authors stated that sample limitations prevented analyses of patient blood samples from being reproduced. Selection of PBMC samples for TCRB deep sequencing was based on availability.

Turning to this clone: Its antigen is currently not known. Base qualities are not provided; no much larger clone lies one nucleotide away.

The V and J segments used are TRBV29-1 and TRBJ2-7; a weak D assignment points to TRBD1 (5 bases agree). Sample: peripheral blood mononuclear cells (PBMCs), taken from a glioma patient whose treatment included an IDH1 peptide vaccine. This clonotype was obtained from a man aged 40-49 years with glioma. Some clones in this sample may be carry-over from other donors' samples. The CDR3 loop reads CSVVGAGYEQYF. In nucleotide form, the sequence is TGCAGCGTTGTAGGGGCTGGCTACGAGCAGTACTTC.